Listed below are T cell receptor beta chains from one sample, sequenced in a study of T cells expressing NK-cell markers. TCRdb reprocessed the 5' RACE reads and reports one entry per CDR3 protein, with no DNA. The data show around 280,000 distinct CDR3 sequences, and the top ten clones hold about 0.39%. What was sequenced was blood T cells: a sorted CD56 or NKG2C T cell subset, CD4+ or CD8+ T cells, or bulk PBMC T cells (not recorded which). Receptor source: a man between 18 and 29 years old in good health. The CDR3 runs from the conserved cysteine through the conserved F or W. Fields, in order: CDR3 protein, V gene, J gene.

CASSLGLTTDTQYF	TRBV5-1	TRBJ2-3
CSATSGSSYNEQFF	TRBV29-1	TRBJ2-1
CSGGDGQSTEAFF	TRBV29-1	TRBJ1-1
CASSSRGPGTFTEAFF	TRBV6-5	TRBJ1-1
CASSWAPSVRQYF	TRBV12-3/TRBV12-4	TRBJ2-3
CASSPEETQYF	TRBV12-3/TRBV12-4	TRBJ2-5
CASSGPGRKLYEQYF	TRBV6-1	TRBJ2-7
CASRPRAENTGELFF	TRBV5-1	TRBJ2-2
CASSIGGYEQYF	TRBV19	TRBJ2-7
CASSVINEQFF	TRBV25-1	TRBJ2-1
CSATGRTSQETQYF	TRBV20-1	TRBJ2-5
CASKPSRDTGELFF	TRBV12-3/TRBV12-4	TRBJ2-2
CASSPQVGVPDGYTF	TRBV16	TRBJ1-2
CASSLEAGRQGRSYEQYF	TRBV12-3/TRBV12-4	TRBJ2-7
CSVTGQGANTIYF	TRBV29-1	TRBJ1-3
CASSQDSSGRVLGEQFF	TRBV4-2	TRBJ2-1
CASRYRGLDEQFF	TRBV15	TRBJ2-1
CASSPPGLAGGEQYF	TRBV7-2	TRBJ2-7
CASSFLTGTGVTGELFF	TRBV11-2	TRBJ2-2
CASSLTGHLTETQYF	TRBV12-3/TRBV12-4	TRBJ2-5
CASSLDRLGQFF	TRBV7-2	TRBJ2-1
CSAGEGQRNTEAFF	TRBV29-1	TRBJ1-1
CASSRSGDIDTQYF	TRBV5-1	TRBJ2-3
CAISGGTDLFF	TRBV10-3	TRBJ1-4
CASSHLDRGGTDTQYF	TRBV23-1	TRBJ2-3
CASSSQGDQPQHF	TRBV11-2	TRBJ1-5
CASSQEWLAGSVEQYF	TRBV4-2	TRBJ2-7
CASGRREASYEQYF	TRBV12-3/TRBV12-4	TRBJ2-7
CSAGDSLGTEETQYF	TRBV20-1	TRBJ2-5
CASSQGFGGELFF	TRBV4-2	TRBJ2-2
CSVASGTGNEAFF	TRBV29-1	TRBJ1-1
CATTSTDTQYF	TRBV10-3	TRBJ2-3
CASSSSGRGYNEQFF	TRBV12-3/TRBV12-4	TRBJ2-1
CSVDGGQGGNTIYF	TRBV29-1	TRBJ1-3
CASRSEGANVLTF	TRBV12-5	TRBJ2-6
CASRLAGGPSDTQYF	TRBV5-5	TRBJ2-3
CSVVVPANTGELFF	TRBV29-1	TRBJ2-2
CASSPTAFYEQFF	TRBV4-2	TRBJ2-1
CASSLVRLDGANVLTF	TRBV7-2	TRBJ2-6
CASTPGGGNGELFF	TRBV6-1	TRBJ2-2
CASSLGQTSGANVLTF	TRBV5-5	TRBJ2-6
CSAETSGRRSYNEQFF	TRBV20-1	TRBJ2-1
CASSFQLARTDTQYF	TRBV7-2	TRBJ2-3
CASSPLTGLYTEAFF	TRBV18	TRBJ1-1
CAIKAREDYNEQFF	TRBV10-3	TRBJ2-1
CASSLRAGVGETQYF	TRBV3-1	TRBJ2-5
CSSWGAGDTQYF	TRBV29-1	TRBJ2-3